This T cell receptor (beta chain) was obtained from a study of T cells of healthy individuals. With regard to this clonotype: It may be a read error: a sequence one base away is much more abundant.

Trimming took 3 bases from V and 3 from J; bases not matched to a gene: 2. This CDR3 is built from 14 residues. Per the germline V gene, CDR1 is SEHNR and CDR2 is FQNEAQ (reference sequence). MiXCR, applied by TCRdb to the 5' RACE reads, yields one record per CDR3 protein. The sample includes around 98,000 distinct CDR3 sequences, approximately 18% seen only once; the top ten take 6.2%. This TCR was recovered from a human donor in good health. The rearrangement uses TRBV7-9 and TRBJ2-7, with 10 bases that match TRBD2. CDR3 residues: CASSFRTSGYEQYF. DNA of the CDR3: TGTGCCAGCAGCTTTCGGACTAGCGGCTACGAGCAGTACTTC.